What follows are 9 T cell receptor beta chains derived from one specimen sequenced in a study of blood T cell repertoires in COVID-19. Some clones are missing from TCRdb's copy, which holds only in-frame ones; the method was immunoSEQ multiplex PCR. Among 250,000 to 350,000 clones listed, around 89% were seen once. The sample taken for sequencing was peripheral blood. These receptors all come from a woman between 55 and 75 years old with acute or convalescent COVID-19.

V and J are TRBV9 and TRBJ1-1; D possibly corresponds to TRBD1 (6 bases). V was clipped by 3 bases and J by 8 bases, with 8 bases between them. Germline CDR1 reads SGDLS; CDR2 reads YYNGEE. The CDR3 totals 11 residues. The CDR3 coding sequence is TGTGCCAGCAGCGGAGACAGGGAAGCTTTCTTT. Amino acid sequence: CASSGDREAFF.

The chain uses TRBV9 and TRBJ2-3; 10 bases agree with TRBD2. The CDR3 contains 17 residues. V shed 0 bases, J shed 6 bases, and the junction held 10 bases outside the gene matches. Per the germline V gene, CDR1 is SGDLS and CDR2 is YYNGEE. The CDR3 sequence is CASSVDLSGRAGDTQYF. Here the CDR3 DNA reads TGTGCCAGCAGCGTAGACCTCAGCGGGAGGGCCGGGGATACGCAGTATTTT.

This chain links TRBV9 with TRBJ2-7; 7 bases agree with TRBD1. The CDR3 length is 14 residues. Germline trimming cut 3 bases from V and 1 base from J; bases unmatched to any gene: 4. Germline V gives CDR1 SGDLS, CDR2 YYNGEE. CDR3 in amino acids: CASSARDRSYEQYF. DNA of the CDR3: TGTGCCAGCAGCGCAAGGGACAGATCCTACGAGCAGTACTTC.

DNA of the CDR3: TGTGCCAGTAGTGCAGGACAGTGGGGGAACACTGAAGCTTTCTTT. Residues: CASSAGQWGNTEAFF. This chain joins TRBV19 and TRBJ1-1; the D gene is possibly TRBD1 (6 bases). Trimming shortened V by 5 bases and J by 1 base, and 14 bases separated the two germline ends. The CDR3 covers 15 residues. Germline CDR1 LNHDA, CDR2 SQIVND (reference sequence).

V usage is TRBV28 and J usage is TRBJ2-5; D ambiguous. The germline V gene encodes CDR1 MDHEN and CDR2 SYDVKM. The V and J ends lost 5 bases and 4 bases respectively, with 17 bases between them. The CDR3 loop spans 15 amino acids. The CDR3 nucleotides read TGTGCCAGCAGTCCGCCTAGAGGAACGGGAGAGACCCAGTACTTC. This sequence encodes CASSPPRGTGETQYF.

This chain connects TRBV9 to TRBJ2-2; 7 positions agree with TRBD2. Germline V gene sequence: CDR1 SGDLS, CDR2 YYNGEE. This CDR3 region has 16 residues. V lost 1 base, J lost 2 bases, and 5 bases stayed unmatched. CDR3 loop: CASSVSAGVNTGELFF. The CDR3 DNA reads as TGTGCCAGCAGCGTAAGTGCGGGGGTTAACACCGGGGAGCTGTTTTTT.

The V gene is TRBV19, the J gene TRBJ2-7, with a tentative D call TRBD1 (6 bases). The CDR3 has 15 residues. The V gene's germline CDR1 is LNHDA and CDR2 SQIVND (reference sequence). Trimming cost V 9 bases and J 0 bases, with 18 bases left between them. CDR3 DNA sequence: TGTGCCAGCCGATGGACAGACCGACCCTCCTACGAGCAGTACTTC. Its translation: CASRWTDRPSYEQYF.

The chain joins TRBV28 to TRBJ1-3; D may be TRBD1 (5 bases). V lost 6 bases and J 2 bases, leaving 11 bases between the germline ends. Germline V lookup: CDR1 MDHEN, CDR2 SYDVKM. The CDR3 runs to 14 residues. CDR3 in DNA: TGTGCCAGCAGGGGGCCAGGAGCTGGAAACACCATATATTTT. Protein product: CASRGPGAGNTIYF.

This clone was seen a single time. J is TRBJ1-1 and V is TRBV7-3; D remains unclear. This CDR3 has 12 amino acids. V was trimmed by 5 bases and J by 0 bases, leaving 4 bases between them. CDR1 and CDR2 from the germline V gene are SGHTA and FQGTGA. CDR3 nucleotide sequence: TGTGCCAGCAGCCATCTGAACACTGAAGCTTTCTTT. Protein: CASSHLNTEAFF.